The rows below give T cell receptor beta chains drawn from one sample of a study of cytomegalovirus exposure and HLA in healthy donors. The table came from immunoSEQ multiplex PCR; TCRdb's copy has only in-frame clones and leaves some out. The table has 100,000 to 120,000 clones, around four fifths seen once; the top ten hold roughly 1.2%. Sample: PBMCs. Every receptor here comes from a man aged 25 to 45 in good health and CMV-seronegative. Each CDR3 is given with its conserved first and last residue. Each record gives: V gene, clone size, J gene, D gene, CDR3 protein, CDR3 DNA. A D gene is named only where the DNA matches it firmly. Clone size, where shown, is once, few, many, or a class for clones that have expanded.

TRBV19	-	TRBJ1-1	TRBD1	CASSNTGAINTEAFF	TGTGCCAGTAGTAATACAGGGGCCATAAACACTGAAGCTTTCTTT
TRBV15	once	TRBJ2-4	TRBD1	CATSRDLGTGSLRGYF	TGTGCCACCAGCAGAGACTTAGGGACAGGGTCCCTCCGAGGGTACTTC
TRBV2	-	TRBJ2-7	-	CASNNPRAEQYF	TGTGCCAGCAATAATCCCAGGGCCGAGCAGTACTTC
TRBV7-2	-	TRBJ1-2	-	CASSSSQGRGYTF	TGTGCCAGCAGCTCCTCACAGGGCAGGGGCTACACCTTC
TRBV5-1	-	TRBJ2-7	-	CASSFDVVASYEQYF	TGCGCCAGCAGCTTTGATGTCGTCGCGTCCTACGAGCAGTACTTC
TRBV9	-	TRBJ1-2	TRBD1	CASSGTGRQYGYTF	TGTGCCAGCAGCGGGACAGGCCGACAATATGGCTACACCTTC
TRBV13	-	TRBJ1-4	TRBD1	CASSLGGDRGTEKLFF	TGTGCCAGCAGCTTAGGTGGGGACAGGGGAACTGAAAAACTGTTTTTT
TRBV5-1	-	TRBJ2-3	TRBD2	CASSRGGWTSGSTDTQYF	TGCGCCAGCAGCCGCGGGGGTTGGACTAGCGGGAGCACAGATACGCAGTATTTT
TRBV7-9	-	TRBJ1-2	-	CASSHYTF	TGTGCCAGCAGCCATTACACCTTC
TRBV5-1	-	TRBJ1-4	-	CASSPVPTNEKLFF	TGCGCCAGCAGCCCGGTCCCAACTAATGAAAAACTGTTTTTT
TRBV29-1	-	TRBJ2-7	-	CSVAGTSYEQYF	TGCAGCGTTGCCGGGACAAGCTACGAGCAGTACTTC
TRBV9	-	TRBJ1-5	-	CASSLTDSNQPQHF	TGTGCCAGCAGCTTAACAGATAGCAATCAGCCCCAGCATTTT
TRBV29-1	-	TRBJ2-3	-	CSVEPSDTQYF	TGCAGCGTTGAACCGTCCGATACGCAGTATTTT
TRBV9	-	TRBJ1-5	-	CASSVDGSNQPQHF	TGTGCCAGCAGCGTAGACGGGAGCAATCAGCCCCAGCATTTT
TRBV7-8	-	TRBJ2-5	-	CASSPQGRETQYF	TGTGCCAGCAGCCCACAGGGTCGGGAGACCCAGTACTTC
TRBV19	-	TRBJ2-2	TRBD2	CASSIREGGPWTGELFF	TGTGCCAGTAGTATACGAGAGGGAGGGCCTTGGACCGGGGAGCTGTTTTTT
TRBV5-1	once	TRBJ2-1	-	CASSSGINEQFF	TGCGCCAGCAGCTCAGGAATCAATGAGCAGTTCTTC
TRBV19	once	TRBJ2-5	-	CASSMFADTKETQYF	TGTGCCAGTAGTATGTTCGCTGATACTAAAGAGACCCAGTACTTC
TRBV5-5	-	TRBJ1-1	TRBD1	CASSIRQGRKNTEAFF	TGTGCCAGCAGCATAAGACAGGGGAGGAAGAACACTGAAGCTTTCTTT
TRBV19	-	TRBJ1-1	-	CASSMRDSRNTEAFF	TGTGCCAGTAGTATGCGGGACTCAAGGAACACTGAAGCTTTCTTT
TRBV4-3	-	TRBJ2-5	-	CASSQVGGASAKETQYF	TGCGCCAGCAGCCAAGTTGGGGGGGCGAGTGCAAAAGAGACCCAGTACTTC
TRBV28	-	TRBJ1-4	-	CASRGPGLQNEKLFF	TGTGCCAGCAGAGGGCCGGGACTGCAGAATGAAAAACTGTTTTTT
TRBV2	-	TRBJ1-6	TRBD1	CASSEDRGGSPLHF	TGTGCCAGCAGTGAGGACAGGGGCGGTTCACCCCTCCACTTT
TRBV7-2	-	TRBJ1-2	-	CASSFIVGDGYTF	TGTGCCAGCAGCTTTATTGTAGGAGATGGCTACACCTTC
TRBV6-5	-	TRBJ1-1	-	CASSYDGVRRTEAFF	TGTGCCAGCAGTTATGACGGGGTAAGGAGAACTGAAGCTTTCTTT
TRBV6-5	-	TRBJ1-1	-	CASSGGFTEAFF	TGTGCCAGCAGTGGCGGGTTCACTGAAGCTTTCTTT
TRBV21-1	once	TRBJ1-1	-	CASSPPMNTEAFF	TGTGCCAGCAGCCCCCCAATGAACACTGAAGCTTTCTTT
TRBV5-1	-	TRBJ1-5	-	CASSLQGKGQPQHF	TGCGCCAGCAGCTTACAGGGAAAGGGCCAGCCCCAGCATTTT
TRBV9	-	TRBJ2-1	-	CASSVKSSYNEQFF	TGTGCCAGCAGCGTCAAATCCTCCTACAATGAGCAGTTCTTC
TRBV5-1	-	TRBJ2-7	TRBD1	CASSGGTGGGREQYF	TGCGCCAGCAGCGGCGGGACAGGGGGAGGTCGCGAGCAGTACTTC
TRBV11-3	-	TRBJ1-6	-	CASSLDGRTNSPLHF	TGTGCCAGCAGCTTAGACGGACGGACAAATTCACCCCTCCACTTT
TRBV28	-	TRBJ2-7	TRBD2	CASSLGGSEVAHEQYF	TGTGCCAGCAGTTTGGGGGGGTCGGAGGTAGCCCACGAGCAGTACTTC
TRBV4-1	few	TRBJ1-1	-	CASSPREGDLFTEAFF	TGCGCCAGCAGCCCCCGGGAGGGGGACTTGTTCACTGAAGCTTTCTTT
TRBV4-3	-	TRBJ2-1	TRBD1	CASSQEAGGTGAGDEQFF	TGCGCCAGCAGCCAAGAGGCGGGTGGGACAGGGGCTGGCGATGAGCAGTTCTTC
TRBV27	few	TRBJ1-1	TRBD1	CASSFGTGLAEAFF	TGTGCCAGCAGTTTCGGGACAGGGTTGGCTGAAGCTTTCTTT
TRBV4-3	-	TRBJ2-2	-	CASSQAMGQNTGELFF	TGCGCCAGCAGCCAAGCTATGGGACAGAACACCGGGGAGCTGTTTTTT
TRBV30	-	TRBJ1-3	-	CAWKSLTAGFLNTIYF	TGTGCCTGGAAGTCACTCACCGCAGGGTTCCTAAACACCATATATTTT
TRBV19	-	TRBJ1-1	-	CASSIQGNTEAFF	TGTGCCAGTAGTATACAGGGGAACACTGAAGCTTTCTTT
TRBV15	-	TRBJ1-6	-	CATSREGGYNSPLHF	TGTGCCACCAGCAGAGAGGGGGGTTATAATTCACCCCTCCACTTT
TRBV4-3	-	TRBJ2-1	-	CASSQEAGLEQFF	TGCGCCAGCAGCCAAGAGGCGGGACTTGAGCAGTTCTTC
TRBV9	few	TRBJ2-3	-	CASSVREQTRTDTQYF	TGTGCCAGCAGCGTCCGGGAACAAACTCGAACAGATACGCAGTATTTT
TRBV4-1	-	TRBJ2-1	TRBD2	CASSHKPGSGSGKNWAYNEQFF	TGCGCCAGCAGCCACAAGCCGGGTAGCGGGAGCGGGAAGAATTGGGCCTACAATGAGCAGTTCTTC
TRBV4-1	-	TRBJ2-5	-	CASSQLGTGGGETQYF	TGCGCCAGCAGCCAACTAGGGACAGGCGGGGGAGAGACCCAGTACTTC
TRBV6-5	-	TRBJ2-7	-	CASSYSYRDYEQYF	TGTGCCAGCAGTTACAGCTACAGGGACTACGAGCAGTACTTC
TRBV12-5	-	TRBJ2-2	TRBD1	CASGPQGLGELFF	TGTGCTAGTGGACCACAGGGGCTCGGGGAGCTGTTTTTT
TRBV14	-	TRBJ2-1	TRBD2	CASSPMLVAGGMREQFF	TGTGCCAGCAGCCCAATGTTGGTAGCGGGGGGGATGCGTGAGCAGTTCTTC
TRBV6-1	once	TRBJ2-7	-	CASSETRGPYEQYF	TGTGCCAGCAGTGAAACCAGGGGCCCCTACGAGCAGTACTTC
TRBV4-3	few	TRBJ2-7	TRBD1	CASSQDRRQGFYEQYF	TGCGCCAGCAGCCAAGATAGGAGACAGGGGTTCTACGAGCAGTACTTC
TRBV7-7	-	TRBJ2-2	TRBD2	CASSSRGALSGELFF	TGTGCCAGCAGCTCGCGGGGGGCGCTGAGCGGGGAGCTGTTTTTT
TRBV9	-	TRBJ1-6	-	CASSVESGNNSPLHF	TGTGCCAGCAGCGTAGAGTCAGGGAATAATTCACCCCTCCACTTT
TRBV6-5	-	TRBJ1-2	-	CASSYSGTRDGYTF	TGTGCCAGCAGTTACTCGGGGACACGCGATGGCTACACCTTC